This T cell receptor beta chain was documented in a study of T cells in Graves' hyperthyroidism and ophthalmopathy. Study findings and constraints: In the analysis, a 13 V-J model separated ophthalmopathy from stable hyperthyroidism.

Regarding this clonotype: Antigen: not known.

Trimming took 3 bases from V and 1 from J, leaving 14 bases between them. CDR3 length: 17 residues. Per germline, CDR1 KGHDR and CDR2 SFDVKD. Amplification of TCR beta CDR3 regions used RNA as the template. Initially, a first-round RT-PCR of the TCR CDR3 employed the HTBI primer set. TCRdb re-analysed the multiplex PCR reads in MiXCR, keeping a single row per CDR3 protein. The sample includes 700,000 to 950,000 distinct CDR3 sequences, 30% to 40% of them seen just once. The source of this sequence is a woman between 35 and 50 years old with Graves' hyperthyroidism. The sequencing sample was made of blood. V gene TRBV24-1 combines with J gene TRBJ2-2; the D is unclear. The CDR3 reads CATSDPYTRLNTGELFF. The CDR3 DNA is TGTGCCACCAGTGATCCGTACACCCGCTTGAACACCGGGGAGCTGTTTTTT.